These 20 T cell receptor beta chains were all obtained from the same sample, sequenced in a study of cytomegalovirus exposure and HLA in healthy donors. Researchers ran the PCR with 60 Vbeta and 13 Jbeta primers. Here immunoSEQ multiplex PCR was the method, and the copy in TCRdb shows in-frame clones only, minus some. In the table there are some 110,000 clones, around 79% of which are singletons. The sequenced material came from PBMCs. The receptor set was obtained from a man aged 60 to 69 in good health and CMV-seropositive.

The chain employs TRBV7-6 and TRBJ1-3; unclear D gene. The CDR3 totals 14 residues. Germline CDR1 and CDR2: SGHVS and FNYEAQ. V was clipped by 4 bases and J by 0 bases, with 7 bases between them. CDR3 in DNA: TGTGCCAGCAGCTCGCTGAGCTCTGGAAACACCATATATTTT. Protein product: CASSSLSSGNTIYF.

The sample holds a few counts of this clone. The gene calls are TRBV19 and TRBJ1-3; 10 bases agree with TRBD1. CDR3 length: 14 amino acids. V gave up 10 bases and J gave up 3 bases; unmatched junction bases: 6. From germline, CDR1 is LNHDA and CDR2 SQIVND (reference sequence). In DNA, the CDR3 is TGTGCCACCTCGGACAGGGGGTATGGAAACACCATATATTTT. Translation: CATSDRGYGNTIYF. The entire variable domain, with the rest obtained from reference TRBV19 and TRBJ1-3, is as follows: DGGITQSPKYLFRKEGQNVTLSCEQNLNHDAMYWYRQDPGQGLRLIYYSQIVNDFQKGDIAEGYSVSREKKESFPLTVTSAQKNPTAFYLCATSDRGYGNTIYFGEGSWLTVV.

V gene TRBV19 combines with J gene TRBJ2-7; D unclear. V lost 3 bases and J lost 4, with 13 bases in between. This CDR3 has 14 amino acids. Germline V gives CDR1 LNHDA, CDR2 SQIVND (reference sequence). The CDR3 reads CASSIPPLLYEQYF. In nucleotides, the CDR3 is TGTGCCAGTAGTATCCCTCCCCTTCTATACGAGCAGTACTTC.

The chain employs TRBV7-9 and TRBJ2-5; 8 bases agree with TRBD2. The trim removed 3 bases at V and 3 bases at J, leaving 3 bases unmatched. The CDR3 loop spans 14 amino acids. Looked up from germline, CDR1 is SEHNR and CDR2 is FQNEAQ (reference sequence). This CDR3 reads CASSFGGGKETQYF. The CDR3 region has the DNA TGTGCCAGCAGCTTTGGCGGGGGGAAAGAGACCCAGTACTTC. The variable domain in full, with the rest retrieved from reference TRBV7-9 and TRBJ2-5, is DTGVSQNPRHKITKRGQNVTFRCDPISEHNRLYWYRQTLGQGPEFLTYFQNEAQLEKSRLLSDRFSAERPKGSFSTLEIQRTEQGDSAMYLCASSFGGGKETQYFGPGTRLLVL.

The CDR3 loop reads CASSLFTGTAQETQYF. The CDR3 coding sequence is TGTGCCAGCAGTTTGTTCACCGGGACAGCACAAGAGACCCAGTACTTC. The gene calls are TRBV2 and TRBJ2-5; 7 bases match TRBD1. In germline, CDR1 is SNHLY, CDR2 FYNNEI. V was pared by 5 bases and J by 2 bases, with 11 bases of the junction left unmatched. The CDR3 has 16 amino acids.

The chain couples TRBV6-5 to TRBJ1-6, with TRBD1 matching 7 bases. Losses at the gene ends were 2 bases for V and 7 bases for J; bases not matched to a gene: 5. CDR3 length: 15 amino acids. The germline V gene encodes CDR1 MNHEY and CDR2 SVGAGI. The CDR3 DNA reads as TGTGCCAGCAGTTACGTCGGCAGGGGGAATTCACCCCTCCACTTT. Translation: CASSYVGRGNSPLHF.

The gene calls are TRBV28 and TRBJ1-3; a possible D gene is TRBD1 (6 bases). The CDR3 loop spans 14 amino acids. The V gene lost 7 bases and the J gene lost 0 bases, with 10 bases spanning the gap. Germline V gene sequence: CDR1 MDHEN, CDR2 SYDVKM. In DNA form, the CDR3 reads TGTGCCAGCAAAATGGACAGCTCTGGAAACACCATATATTTT. Protein: CASKMDSSGNTIYF.

This clone was counted between two and nine times. The rearrangement links TRBV28 to TRBJ1-1; the D gene is possibly TRBD1 (5 bases). This CDR3 comprises 14 residues. Germline-derived CDR1 and CDR2 are MDHEN and SYDVKM. The germline V and J ends were trimmed by 8 bases and 4 bases, with 17 bases remaining between them. The CDR3 coding sequence is TGTGCCAGCCCCCCAGGGTCAGAACGCACTGAAGCTTTCTTT. Protein product: CASPPGSERTEAFF.

The V and J genes are TRBV7-6 and TRBJ1-3, with 8 bases identical to TRBD1. CDR1 is SGHVS and CDR2 is FNYEAQ in the germline V gene. CDR3 length: 16 residues. With V trimmed by 5 bases and J by 1 base, 7 bases remained unmatched. CDR3 in amino acids: CASSQGQGLSGNTIYF. CDR3 sequence (DNA): TGTGCCAGCAGCCAAGGACAGGGCTTATCTGGAAACACCATATATTTT.

This clone was seen a single time. The chain recombines TRBV19 with TRBJ1-6; 11 bases fit TRBD1. The CDR3 is 15 residues long. Germline V gene sequence: CDR1 LNHDA, CDR2 SQIVND (reference sequence). V lost 5 bases, J lost 8 bases, and 5 bases stayed unmatched. The CDR3 loop is CASSPMGQGDSPLHF. The DNA for the CDR3 is TGTGCCAGTAGTCCCATGGGACAGGGGGATTCACCCCTCCACTTT.

This clone came up once. This chain connects TRBV27 to TRBJ2-2; a weak D match, TRBD1 (6 bases). The CDR3 runs to 14 residues. Trimming took off 5 bases at V and 4 bases at J, with 11 bases between the two ends. Germline CDR1 is MNHEY and CDR2 is SMNVEV (reference sequence). CDR3 DNA: TGTGCCAGCAGTCTCCTACAGGGCACCGGGGAGCTGTTTTTT. It encodes CASSLLQGTGELFF.

This clone was counted only a few times. The V call is TRBV5-4, the J call TRBJ1-4; 7 bases match TRBD1. Germline V gene sequence: CDR1 SGHNT, CDR2 YYREEE (reference sequence). CDR3 size: 12 residues. J gave up 17 bases and V 2 bases, and 9 bases lay outside the gene matches. The DNA of the CDR3 is TGTGCCAGCAGCTTCCTTGGGGACAGTATATTTTTT. It translates to CASSFLGDSIFF.

The chain combines TRBV9 with TRBJ2-2; D remains unclear. Germline-derived CDR1 and CDR2 are SGDLS and YYNGEE. The CDR3 is 15 residues long. V lost 0 bases and J 6 bases, leaving 12 bases between the germline ends. The DNA of the CDR3 is TGTGCCAGCAGCGTAGTCTCGGGTAGCTCCGGGGAGCTGTTTTTT. Residues: CASSVVSGSSGELFF.

The gene calls are TRBV7-2 and TRBJ1-2, with D perhaps TRBD1 (6 bases). Trimming pared 4 bases from V and 0 bases from J, leaving 12 bases between. The CDR3 runs to 15 residues. CDR1 and CDR2 from the germline V gene are SGHTA and FQGNSA. The CDR3 is CASSSDRRSNYGYTF. The CDR3, as DNA: TGTGCCAGCAGCTCCGACAGGAGGTCTAACTATGGCTACACCTTC.

The chain recombines TRBV5-1 with TRBJ2-1; TRBD2 agrees at 12 bases. V dropped 0 bases and J dropped 9; count of bases not matched to a gene: 10. The CDR3 covers 17 residues. The germline CDR1 and CDR2 sequences are SGHRS and YFSETQ. CDR3 in DNA: TGCGCCAGCAGCTTGGGGGGTCTAGCGGGGGGGCGCCCTGAGCAGTTCTTC. This translates into CASSLGGLAGGRPEQFF. The whole variable domain, remainder taken from reference TRBV5-1 and TRBJ2-1, is KAGVTQTPRYLIKTRGQQVTLSCSPISGHRSVSWYQQTPGQGLQFLFEYFSETQRNKGNFPGRFSGRQFSNSRSEMNVSTLELGDSALYLCASSLGGLAGGRPEQFFGPGTRLTVL.

The sample holds one count of this clone. The chain has TRBV4-3 and TRBJ1-1; the match to TRBD1 covers 10 bases. The CDR3 length is 16 residues. Germline CDR1 reads LGHNA; CDR2 reads YSLEER. The ends lost 0 bases at V and 0 bases at J; junction bases unmatched: 1. This CDR3 is CASSQEGQGLNTEAFF. In DNA, the CDR3 is TGCGCCAGCAGCCAAGAGGGACAGGGGCTGAACACTGAAGCTTTCTTT.

J is TRBJ2-3 and V is TRBV4-2; 7 bases fit TRBD2. The V and J ends lost 3 bases and 6 bases, in that order; junction bases with no gene match: 9. Germline loops: CDR1 LGHNA, CDR2 YNFKEQ. The CDR3 is 15 amino acids. This CDR3 reads CASSHGEGREDTQYF. CDR3 bases: TGTGCCAGCAGCCATGGGGAGGGGCGCGAGGATACGCAGTATTTT.

The chain is built from TRBV23-1 and TRBJ1-2; unclear D gene. TRBV23-1 is designated an ORF whose function remains uncertain. The CDR3 is 11 amino acids. Trimming cost V 2 bases and J 8 bases, with 6 bases left between them. CDR3 sequence reads: CASSQPKGYTF. The CDR3 DNA reads as TGCGCCAGCAGTCAACCAAAAGGCTACACCTTC.

The chain uses TRBV12-2 and TRBJ1-1; TRBD1, the D gene given by the table, was not confirmed from the DNA. TRBV12-2 has pseudogene status. CDR3 length: 15 amino acids. DNA of the CDR3: TGTGCAAGTCGCTTAGCGGGGACAAGGAACACTGAAGCTTTCTTT. Translating it yields CASRLAGTRNTEAFF.

The chain recombines TRBV5-4 with TRBJ2-5; TRBD2 agrees at 13 bases. Unmatched junction bases numbered 3, after V lost 2 bases and J lost 5 bases. The CDR3 loop spans 15 amino acids. The germline CDR1 and CDR2 sequences are SGHNT and YYREEE (reference sequence). The CDR3 DNA sequence: TGTGCCAGCAGCTTAGGACTAGCGGGGGCGGAGACCCAGTACTTC. It yields the protein CASSLGLAGAETQYF.